These T cell receptor beta chains were read from a single sample in a study of cytomegalovirus exposure and HLA in healthy donors. The table came from immunoSEQ multiplex PCR; TCRdb's copy has only in-frame clones and leaves some out. The repertoire holds 45,000 to 65,000 clones, with roughly nine tenths as singletons. Sequenced: PBMCs. The receptor source for this set is a woman under 30 in good health and CMV-seronegative. Both conserved end residues are part of each CDR3. The D gene is left open where the match is weak. Where a row states a size, it is once, few, many or the class of an expanded clone; other rows omit it.

>TRBD1|NA|TRBV10-3|TRBJ2-7
TGTGCCATCAGTGAGAAGTGGGACAGGGGTATCGAGCAGTACTTC
CAISEKWDRGIEQYF
>NA|NA|TRBV18|TRBJ1-1
TGTGCCAGCTCAGGCAACGGGGTAGGTGCTGAAGCTTTCTTT
CASSGNGVGAEAFF
>NA|NA|TRBV6-5|TRBJ1-4
TGTGCCAGCAAGCTTAATGAAAAACTGTTTTTT
CASKLNEKLFF
>TRBD1|NA|TRBV27|TRBJ2-7
TGTGCCAGCAGCCGAGATGGACAGGGGTGGTCCGAGCAGTACTTC
CASSRDGQGWSEQYF
>TRBD2|NA|TRBV7-3|TRBJ2-3
TGTGCCAGCAGTAGATTAGCGGGACCAGATACGCAGTATTTT
CASSRLAGPDTQYF
>NA|NA|TRBV19|TRBJ1-2
TGTGCCAGTAGTCCAGGGGTAGACTATGGCTACACCTTC
CASSPGVDYGYTF
>NA|once|TRBV11-2|TRBJ2-5
TGTGCCAGCAGCCTGCAAATAGCGGTCCAAGAGACCCAGTACTTC
CASSLQIAVQETQYF
>TRBD1|NA|TRBV5-1|TRBJ2-1
TGCGCCAGCAGCTTGGGGGGACAGGTAGACAATGAGCAGTTCTTC
CASSLGGQVDNEQFF
>TRBD1|NA|TRBV5-1|TRBJ1-6
TGCGCCAGCAGCTCGGGACAGGGTCGCTCACCCCTCCACTTT
CASSSGQGRSPLHF
>TRBD1|NA|TRBV7-8|TRBJ2-5
TGTGCCAGCAGCTTAGCTACCGGACAGGGGGTAAAAGAGACCCAGTACTTC
CASSLATGQGVKETQYF
>TRBD1|NA|TRBV6-6|TRBJ2-7
TGTGCCACCGGGACGGGACAGGGGATCTACGAGCAGTACTTC
CATGTGQGIYEQYF
>TRBD2|NA|TRBV4-3|TRBJ2-1
TGCGCCAGCAGCCAGCGGACGGCGGGAGCCGTCAATGAGCAGTTCTTC
CASSQRTAGAVNEQFF
>TRBD2|NA|TRBV27|TRBJ2-7
TGTGCCAGCAGGACTCGGGGGGGTGCCTACGAGCAGTACTTC
CASRTRGGAYEQYF
>TRBD1|NA|TRBV28|TRBJ1-4
TGTGCCAGCAGTTCCGGGACAGGGTATGAAAAACTGTTTTTT
CASSSGTGYEKLFF
>TRBD2|NA|TRBV13|TRBJ2-7
TGTGCCAGCAGCTTTGGAACTAGCGGGAATTACGAGCAGTACTTC
CASSFGTSGNYEQYF
>NA|NA|TRBV27|TRBJ2-1
TGTGCCAGCAGGCCGGGACTGAGCTCCTACAATGAGCAGTTCTTC
CASRPGLSSYNEQFF
>TRBD1|NA|TRBV6-1|TRBJ2-4
TGTGCCAGCAGTGTTGTACAGGGGAAAAACATTCAGTACTTC
CASSVVQGKNIQYF
>TRBD2|NA|TRBV7-8|TRBJ2-2
TGTGCCAGCAGCCCGATAGAGACTAGCGGGAGGTCCGGGGAGCTGTTTTTT
CASSPIETSGRSGELFF
>TRBD2|NA|TRBV4-2|TRBJ2-3
TGTGCCAGCAGCCAAGAATCTAGCGGGAGCACAGATACGCAGTATTTT
CASSQESSGSTDTQYF
>TRBD1|NA|TRBV12-5|TRBJ2-5
TGTGCTAGTGGCCCGGGACAGGGGGTTGAGACCCAGTACTTC
CASGPGQGVETQYF
>NA|NA|TRBV5-1|TRBJ2-7
TGCGCCAGCAGCTTAAATCTGCGGGGCTCCTACGAGCAGTACTTC
CASSLNLRGSYEQYF
>NA|NA|TRBV6-6|TRBJ2-7
TGTGCCAGCAGTTACGACGGACCGCGGGACGAGCAGTACTTC
CASSYDGPRDEQYF
>TRBD2|NA|TRBV7-2|TRBJ2-3
TGTGCCAGCAGCTTAGGTATTATGGGACTAGCGGGAGGCACAGATACGCAGTATTTT
CASSLGIMGLAGGTDTQYF
>NA|NA|TRBV7-2|TRBJ1-5
TGTGCCAGCAGCTCCCGAGGCGGCAATCAGCCCCAGCATTTT
CASSSRGGNQPQHF
>TRBD1|NA|TRBV29-1|TRBJ1-5
TGCAGCGTTGCTTTCGGACAGGGCAATCAGCCCCAGCATTTT
CSVAFGQGNQPQHF
>NA|once|TRBV7-9|TRBJ2-7
TGTGCCAGCAGCTTAACGGACAGCTCCTACGAGCAGTACTTC
CASSLTDSSYEQYF
>TRBD1|NA|TRBV10-2|TRBJ2-7
TGCGCCAGCATACCGGGACAGGGGTGGAGAGAGCAGTACTTC
CASIPGQGWREQYF
>TRBD1|NA|TRBV7-9|TRBJ2-1
TGTGCCAGCAGCGCTAGACAGGGGTCCTACAATGAGCAGTTCTTC
CASSARQGSYNEQFF
>TRBD1|few|TRBV18|TRBJ1-3
TGTGCCAGCTCACTTACGGGGACAGGGCGGAACACCATATATTTT
CASSLTGTGRNTIYF
>NA|NA|TRBV15|TRBJ1-1
TGTGCCACCAGCAGAGATCGGGGTGGGGAAGGAGCTTTCTTT
CATSRDRGGEGAFF
>NA|NA|TRBV12-5|TRBJ1-1
TGTGCTAGTGGTTACTCGACAGCCCTGAACACTGAAGCTTTCTTT
CASGYSTALNTEAFF
>TRBD1|NA|TRBV19|TRBJ1-2
TGTGCCAGTAGCTTATTACTAACCGGGACAGGACTTCACTATGGCTACACCTTC
CASSLLLTGTGLHYGYTF
>NA|few|TRBV7-6|TRBJ2-1
TGTGCCAGCAGCCCGGGCGGGGCCGGGAATGAGCAGTTCTTC
CASSPGGAGNEQFF
>TRBD1|NA|TRBV27|TRBJ2-2
TGTGCCAGCAGTTGGGGACAGGGGGCGGTTTCGACCGGGGAGCTGTTTTTT
CASSWGQGAVSTGELFF
>NA|NA|TRBV21-1|TRBJ1-4
TGTGCCAGCAGCCAGTCGGGACATTTGGATGAAAAACTGTTTTTT
CASSQSGHLDEKLFF
>TRBD2|once|TRBV7-3|TRBJ2-3
TGTGCCAGCAGCGCGGACAGCCCTAGCGGGGGCCATACGCAGTATTTT
CASSADSPSGGHTQYF
>TRBD1|NA|TRBV6-6|TRBJ1-5
TGTGCCACCAGGACAGGGGACCAGCCCCAGCATTTT
CATRTGDQPQHF